This record looks at one TCR beta chain sequence and its context. Each bulk PBMC sample had about 350 ng DNA loaded. Sequencing was performed with immunoSEQ multiplex PCR; in TCRdb, only in-frame clones are kept and a portion is missing. The repertoire holds more than 13,000 clones, with more than 80% as singletons. The data derive from a study of blood T cell dynamics during melanoma immunotherapy. On the study more broadly: Patients with metastatic melanoma got pembrolizumab or nivolumab-ipilimumab as first-line care.

Time point specified: week 3, after first cycle of checkpoint inhibitor. Response was assessed by RECIST 1.1 at 12 weeks, except a couple of rapid progressors. Germline V gene lookup returns CDR1 SQVTM and CDR2 ANQGSEA. There are 13 residues in the CDR3. V was pared by 7 bases and J by 10 bases, with 12 bases of the junction left unmatched. The V gene is TRBV29-1, the J gene TRBJ2-1; 8 positions agree with TRBD2. The source material was blood, sampled from a patient treated with checkpoint blockade. This clonotype was obtained from a human donor with melanoma. CDR3 bases: TGCAGCGAAACTAGCGGCACATTAGGGGAGCAGTTCTTC. Amino acid sequence: CSETSGTLGEQFF.